This TCR beta chain appears in the sequencing data of a study of blood T cells in healthy people across ages. The second PCR ran roughly 6 to 11 cycles with a sample-barcoded 5' primer and J-beta primers. TCRdb reprocessed the 5' RACE reads via MiXCR and lists one record per CDR3 protein. The sample lists approximately 790,000 distinct CDR3 sequences; around 62% were seen once. This clonotype was counted ten times or more. Germline CDR1 reads MNHEY; CDR2 reads SVGEGT. V was pared by 4 bases and J by 2 bases, with 5 bases of the junction left unmatched. The CDR3 sequence is 15 residues long. This clonotype originated in a man aged 25-45 years in good health. This chain joins TRBV6-2 or TRBV6-3 and TRBJ1-5; 7 bases line up with TRBD1. Sequenced sample: blood. CDR3 sequence (DNA): TGTGCCAGCAGTTCCACAGGGGTGGGCAATCAGCCCCAGCATTTT. Amino acid sequence: CASSSTGVGNQPQHF.